This T cell receptor beta chain comes out of a study of T cells in Graves' hyperthyroidism and ophthalmopathy. Based on clinical symptoms, serum thyroxine and TRAb, thyroid ultrasound and orbital computed tomography, diagnoses were reached. The germline V and J ends were trimmed by 1 base and 11 bases, with 12 bases remaining between them. Germline CDR1 is SGHTA and CDR2 is FQGNSA. This CDR3 has 13 residues. This clonotype came up a few times. RNA transcripts were the template for amplifying TCR beta CDR3 regions. RT-PCR in the first round (using the HTBI primer set) targeted the TCR CDR3. TCRdb processed the multiplex PCR reads anew with MiXCR; each CDR3 protein has one entry. The sample holds a few hundred thousand distinct CDR3 sequences, 20% to 25% seen once.

The source is a woman aged 70-85 years with Graves' ophthalmopathy. The chain carries TRBV7-2 and TRBJ2-1; TRBD2 is a possible D gene (5 bases). Material: blood. The CDR3, as DNA: TGTGCCAGCAGCTTAGAGTTGGAGGCCAAGCAGTTCTTC. Amino acids: CASSLELEAKQFF. Full variable domain (outside the CDR3, taken from reference TRBV7-2 and TRBJ2-1): GAGVSQSPSNKVTEKGKDVELRCDPISGHTALYWYRQSLGQGLEFLIYFQGNSAPDKSGLPSDRFSAERTGGSVSTLTIQRTQQEDSAVYLCASSLELEAKQFFGPGTRLTVL.